The 22 T cell receptor beta chains reported below all come from one sample, sequenced in a study of spatial heterogeneity in lung cancer. Antigen specificity for these receptors is unknown. MiXCR, run by TCRdb on the 5' RACE reads, gives a single entry per CDR3 protein. Of about 3,600 distinct CDR3 sequences listed, 15% were seen once; the top ten hold 23%. The study, taken as a whole, reports: Mutation tallies in tumors tracked expanded intratumoral alpha and beta TCR counts.

This sample's time point: sample taken at primary tumor resection. Sequences were derived from lung tumor tissue, sampled at surgery. The source is a female donor with early-stage non-small cell lung cancer.

This clonotype was recorded a few times. The J gene is TRBJ2-1, the V gene TRBV3-1; D unresolved. Germline V gene lookup returns CDR1 LGHDT and CDR2 YNNKEL (reference sequence). V was trimmed by 0 bases and J by 9 bases, leaving 3 bases between them. The CDR3 length is 11 residues. CDR3 nucleotide sequence: TGTGCCAGCAGCCAAGAGAGTGAGCAGTTCTTC. Translated: CASSQESEQFF.

This clonotype is deemed medium-sized. The V call is TRBV13, the J call TRBJ1-2, with TRBD1 as a possible D gene (6 bases). The germline V gene encodes CDR1 PRHDT and CDR2 FYEKMQ (reference sequence). This CDR3 spans 15 amino acids. The V end was cut by 5 bases, the J end by 5 bases, with 18 bases between. The CDR3 DNA follows: TGTGCCAGCAGCCACCGTGGACAGAGGCTATATGGCTACACCTTC. It is translated as CASSHRGQRLYGYTF.

This clonotype is labeled medium-sized. The chain has TRBV10-2 and TRBJ1-6; weak D call: TRBD1 (5 bases). This CDR3 comprises 15 residues. Per germline, CDR1 WSHSY and CDR2 SAAADI. Between the trimmed V and J ends, which lost 0 bases and 6 bases, there was a span of 9 bases. CDR3 region: CASSESKGINSPLHF. In DNA, the CDR3 is TGCGCCAGCAGTGAGTCGAAGGGGATTAATTCACCCCTCCACTTT.

Many counts were recorded for this clonotype. The chain recombines TRBV2 with TRBJ2-7; D may be TRBD1 or TRBD2 (5 bases each). This CDR3 comprises 13 residues. The germline V gene encodes CDR1 SNHLY and CDR2 FYNNEI. Trimming stripped 6 bases from V and 2 bases from J, with 11 bases between. CDR3 in amino acids: CASRGDGPYEQYF. The CDR3 DNA is TGTGCCAGCAGGGGGGACGGTCCCTACGAGCAGTACTTC.

Many counts were recorded for this clonotype. The genes are TRBV18 and TRBJ2-5; no definite D call. The V end lost 0 bases, the J end lost 2 bases, and 13 bases lay between the germline ends. There are 16 residues in the CDR3. Germline V CDR1 and CDR2: KGHSH, LQKENI. The CDR3 DNA follows: TGTGCCAGCTCACCACCAACTGGTGTGAGGCAAGAGACCCAGTACTTC. This codes for CASSPPTGVRQETQYF.

This clonotype ranks as medium-sized (0.01 to 0.1%). The chain links TRBV3-1 to TRBJ2-5, with TRBD2 identical over 8 bases. The CDR3 loop spans 15 amino acids. Germline values: CDR1 LGHDT, CDR2 YNNKEL (reference sequence). Germline trimming cut 1 base from V and 3 bases from J; bases unmatched to any gene: 4. The CDR3 here is CASSQAGGPEETQYF. The DNA of the CDR3 is TGTGCCAGCAGCCAAGCGGGGGGGCCCGAAGAGACCCAGTACTTC.

In its sample, this clonotype ranks as medium-sized. The genes are TRBV7-9 and TRBJ1-1; possible D gene TRBD1, 5 bases. CDR3 length: 15 amino acids. V dropped 1 base and J dropped 3 bases, with 12 bases sitting between them. Germline V CDR1 and CDR2: SEHNR, FQNEAQ (reference sequence). CDR3 nucleotide sequence: TGTGCCAGCAGCTTAGGGGGCATGGCGTACACTGAAGCTTTCTTT. This sequence encodes CASSLGGMAYTEAFF.

This clonotype was seen ten or more times. The rearrangement joins TRBV15 to TRBJ2-7; TRBD1 might be the D (6 bases). This CDR3 spans 16 amino acids. Germline V gives CDR1 LNHNV, CDR2 YYDKDF (reference sequence). The ends were cut back, 0 bases at V and 2 bases at J, with 14 bases in the middle. The CDR3 loop reads CATSRDQTGTTYEQYF. The CDR3 coding sequence is TGTGCCACCAGCAGAGATCAAACAGGGACGACCTACGAGCAGTACTTC.

Many counts were recorded for this clonotype. The chain links TRBV11-2 to TRBJ1-3; the D is unclear. The CDR3 is 13 amino acids. The V gene lost 6 bases and the J gene lost 8 bases, with 14 bases spanning the gap. Germline V gene lookup returns CDR1 SGHAT and CDR2 FQNNGV. Here the CDR3 DNA reads TGTGCCAGCAGTTACTCCCCCGGAGACACCATATATTTT. It yields the protein CASSYSPGDTIYF.

This clonotype was seen a few times. The chain combines TRBV14 with TRBJ2-7; TRBD2 might be the D (5 bases). This CDR3 has 15 amino acids. Per germline, CDR1 SGHDN and CDR2 FVKESK. V shed 0 bases and J shed 5 bases, with 14 bases lying between them. CDR3 bases: TGTGCCAGCAGCCAAGAAGGAGGCGGATATCACGAGCAGTACTTC. Translating it yields CASSQEGGGYHEQYF.

Ten or more counts support this clonotype. The chain joins TRBV6-6 to TRBJ2-1, with 8 nucleotides matching TRBD1. The CDR3 runs to 16 residues. Looked up from germline, CDR1 is MNHNY and CDR2 is SVGAGI (reference sequence). V lost 6 bases and J lost 0; bases outside the gene matches: 7. Here the CDR3 DNA reads TGTGCCAGCAGGGACAGGGATAAGGGCTCCTACAATGAGCAGTTCTTC. It is translated as CASRDRDKGSYNEQFF.

This clonotype was seen at least ten times. The chain employs TRBV5-5 and TRBJ2-3, with D tentatively TRBD2 (6 bases). The length of the CDR3 is 16 residues. Germline V gene sequence: CDR1 SGHKS, CDR2 YYEKEE (reference sequence). V was pared by 3 bases and J by 0 bases, with 14 bases between. In nucleotides, the CDR3 is TGTGCCAGCAGCTGGGCGGGGATACTTAGCACAGATACGCAGTATTTT. It translates to CASSWAGILSTDTQYF.

This clonotype has only a few counts. This sequence joins TRBV20-1 and TRBJ2-1, with 8 bases that match TRBD1. The germline V gene encodes CDR1 DFQATT and CDR2 SNEGSKA (reference sequence). This CDR3 has 15 amino acids. V dropped 3 bases and J dropped 6; count of bases not matched to a gene: 10. The CDR3 loop is CSARIFGQGSNEQFF. In nucleotides, the CDR3 is TGCAGTGCTAGGATTTTCGGACAGGGCAGCAATGAGCAGTTCTTC.

By sample fraction, this clonotype is medium-sized. The rearrangement joins TRBV6-2 or TRBV6-3 to TRBJ2-3; 7 bases are a match to TRBD2. In germline, CDR1 is MNHEY, CDR2 SVGEGT. This CDR3 is 15 amino acids long. J was trimmed by 6 bases and V by 6 bases; bases with no gene match: 12. CDR3: CASRGERGLGDTQYF. CDR3 DNA: TGTGCCAGCAGGGGCGAGCGGGGACTCGGGGATACGCAGTATTTT.

In its sample, this clonotype was seen a few times. This chain links TRBV11-2 with TRBJ2-5, with D tentatively TRBD1 (6 bases). In germline, CDR1 is SGHAT, CDR2 FQNNGV. Trimming stripped 2 bases from V and 4 bases from J, with 8 bases between. The CDR3 has 13 amino acids. CDR3 sequence reads: CASSLSGAETQYF. CDR3 coding DNA: TGTGCCAGCAGCTTATCAGGGGCAGAGACCCAGTACTTC.

At least ten counts were recorded for this clonotype. J is TRBJ2-1 and V is TRBV4-1, with 11 bases that match TRBD2. Germline CDR1 is MGHRA and CDR2 is YSYEKL. Germline trimming cut 4 bases from V and 4 bases from J; bases unmatched to any gene: 3. CDR3 size: 15 residues. The DNA for the CDR3 is TGCGCCAGCAGCCCTACTAGCGGGGGATACAATGAGCAGTTCTTC. Translation gives CASSPTSGGYNEQFF.

The chain links TRBV6-6 to TRBJ1-4; D is ambiguous. Trimming shortened V by 6 bases and J by 7 bases, and 9 bases separated the two germline ends. Germline loops: CDR1 MNHNY, CDR2 SVGAGI (reference sequence). This CDR3 spans 12 amino acids. CDR3 bases: TGTGCCAGCAGAGAGCTACGTGAAAAACTGTTTTTT. Protein: CASRELREKLFF.

The genes are TRBV27 and TRBJ1-2; the D is unclear. The CDR3 length is 13 residues. Trimming pared 2 bases from V and 4 bases from J, leaving 8 bases between. The germline V gene encodes CDR1 MNHEY and CDR2 SMNVEV (reference sequence). The CDR3 region is CASSLTISYGYTF. In DNA form, the CDR3 reads TGTGCCAGCAGTTTAACTATCAGCTATGGCTACACCTTC.

This clonotype is large within its sample. The gene calls are TRBV18 and TRBJ1-2; D remains ambiguous. This CDR3 has 14 amino acids. The V gene's germline CDR1 is KGHSH and CDR2 LQKENI. Trimming cost V 6 bases and J 1 base, with 12 bases left between them. CDR3 sequence (DNA): TGTGCCAGCTCTCTAAGACAAGATAACTATGGCTACACCTTC. This sequence encodes CASSLRQDNYGYTF. Together with reference TRBV18 and TRBJ1-2, the CDR3 gives the full variable domain: NAGVMQNPRHLVRRRGQEARLRCSPMKGHSHVYWYRQLPEEGLKFMVYLQKENIIDESGMPKERFSAEFPKEGPSILRIQQVVRGDSAAYFCASSLRQDNYGYTFGSGTRLTVV.

This clonotype is deemed medium-sized (0.01 to 0.1%). The V gene is TRBV2, the J gene TRBJ1-5, with no clear D. Deletions cut 6 bases from V and 6 bases from J, with 9 bases between. CDR3 length: 12 residues. CDR1 is SNHLY and CDR2 is FYNNEI in the germline V gene. The CDR3 nucleotides read TGTGCCAGCAGCAGAGTCCGTCAGCCCCAGCATTTT. It specifies CASSRVRQPQHF. Full variable domain (remainder filled in from reference TRBV2 and TRBJ1-5): EPEVTQTPSHQVTQMGQEVILRCVPISNHLYFYWYRQILGQKVEFLVSFYNNEISEKSEIFDDQFSVERPDGSNFTLKIRSTKLEDSAMYFCASSRVRQPQHFGDGTRLSIL.

This clonotype appeared once. Mismatch with germline at one junction end may stem from a read error. V usage is TRBV20-1 and J usage is TRBJ2-7; 7 bases are a match to TRBD1. Germline-derived CDR1 and CDR2 are DFQATT and SNEGSKA (reference sequence). CDR3 length: 11 amino acids. CDR3 loop: CSTRQGYEKYF. CDR3 sequence (DNA): TGCAGTACGCGACAGGGCTACGAGAAGTACTTC.

In this sample, this clonotype turned up many times. V usage is TRBV5-1 and J usage is TRBJ2-6; possible D gene TRBD2, 6 bases. Germline CDR1 and CDR2: SGHRS and YFSETQ. Trimming left V 7 bases short and J 4 bases short, with 21 bases between. This CDR3 has 17 amino acids. The DNA for the CDR3 is TGCGCCAGCTCCCCGGAGGGCAGACCTCTAGGGGCCAACGTCCTGACTTTC. Amino acid sequence: CASSPEGRPLGANVLTF.